This TCR beta chain originates from a study of CD8+CD57+ T cells in acquired aplastic anemia. CDR3 and TCR beta VDJ profiling relied on genomic DNA as the template. Each CDR3 protein gets one entry after TCRdb re-called the reads with MiXCR. Here the sample spans tens of thousands of distinct CDR3 sequences, roughly 63% being singletons. Previously, flow cytometry had revealed CD8+CD57+ cell expansion in the patients chosen for sequencing. Blood samples were obtained from patients who had received no prior therapy. This CDR3 contains 15 residues. V lost 3 bases and J lost 0, with 9 bases in between. Germline V gene lookup returns CDR1 LNHDA and CDR2 SQIVND (reference sequence).

The chain joins TRBV19 to TRBJ1-3, with D unresolved. Sequenced material: sorted CD4+, CD8+, or CD8+CD57+ T cells (not recorded which) from PBMCs. This TCR came from a human donor with aplastic anemia. CDR3 loop: CASSMVESSGNTIYF. CDR3 sequence (DNA): TGTGCCAGTAGTATGGTAGAGAGCTCTGGAAACACCATATATTTT.